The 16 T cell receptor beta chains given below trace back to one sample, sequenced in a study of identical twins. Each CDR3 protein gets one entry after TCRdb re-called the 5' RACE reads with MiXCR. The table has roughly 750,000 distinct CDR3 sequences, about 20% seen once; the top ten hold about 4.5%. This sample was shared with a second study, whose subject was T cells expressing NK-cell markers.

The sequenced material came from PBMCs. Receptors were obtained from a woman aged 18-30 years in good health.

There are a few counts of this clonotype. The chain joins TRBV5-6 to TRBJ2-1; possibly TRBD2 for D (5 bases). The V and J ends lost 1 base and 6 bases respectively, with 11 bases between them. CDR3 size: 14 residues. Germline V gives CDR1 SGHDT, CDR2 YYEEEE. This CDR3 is CASSLPSMGNEQFF. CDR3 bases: TGTGCCAGCAGCTTGCCTAGCATGGGCAATGAGCAGTTCTTC.

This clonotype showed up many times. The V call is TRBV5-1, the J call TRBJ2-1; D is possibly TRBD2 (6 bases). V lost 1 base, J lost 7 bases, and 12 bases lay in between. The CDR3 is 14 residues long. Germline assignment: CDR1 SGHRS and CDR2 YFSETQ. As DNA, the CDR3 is TGCGCCAGCAGCTTGCAGGGACTCGGGAATGAGCAGTTCTTC. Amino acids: CASSLQGLGNEQFF.

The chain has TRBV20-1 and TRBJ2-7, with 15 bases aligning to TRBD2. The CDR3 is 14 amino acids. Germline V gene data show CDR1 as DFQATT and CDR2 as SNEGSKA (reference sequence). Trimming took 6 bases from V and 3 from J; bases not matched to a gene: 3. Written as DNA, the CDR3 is TGCAGTGCAAGGACTAGCGGGAGGGGCTACGAGCAGTACTTC. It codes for CSARTSGRGYEQYF.

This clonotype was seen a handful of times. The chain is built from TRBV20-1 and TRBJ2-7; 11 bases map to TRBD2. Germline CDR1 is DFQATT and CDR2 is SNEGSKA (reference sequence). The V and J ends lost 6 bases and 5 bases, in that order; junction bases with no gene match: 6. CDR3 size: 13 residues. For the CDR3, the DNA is TGCAGTGCAACTAGCGGGAGATCCGACGAGCAGTACTTC. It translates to CSATSGRSDEQYF.

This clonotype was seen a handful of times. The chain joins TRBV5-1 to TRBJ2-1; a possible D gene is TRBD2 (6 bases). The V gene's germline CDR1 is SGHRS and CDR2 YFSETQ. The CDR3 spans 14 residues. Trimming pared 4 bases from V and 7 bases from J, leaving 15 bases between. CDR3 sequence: CASSQTVGRNEQFF. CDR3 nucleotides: TGCGCCAGCAGCCAAACTGTGGGGAGGAATGAGCAGTTCTTC.

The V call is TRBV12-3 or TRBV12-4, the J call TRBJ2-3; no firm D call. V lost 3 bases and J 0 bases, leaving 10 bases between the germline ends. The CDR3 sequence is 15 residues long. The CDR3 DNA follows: TGTGCCAGCAGTTTTAGATGGGCAAGCACAGATACGCAGTATTTT. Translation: CASSFRWASTDTQYF.

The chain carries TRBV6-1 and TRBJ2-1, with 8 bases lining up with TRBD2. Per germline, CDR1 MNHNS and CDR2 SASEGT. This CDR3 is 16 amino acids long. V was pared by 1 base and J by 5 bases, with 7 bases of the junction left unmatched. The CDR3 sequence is CASSEDRRGADNEQFF. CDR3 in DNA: TGTGCCAGCAGTGAAGACCGGCGGGGGGCGGACAATGAGCAGTTCTTC.

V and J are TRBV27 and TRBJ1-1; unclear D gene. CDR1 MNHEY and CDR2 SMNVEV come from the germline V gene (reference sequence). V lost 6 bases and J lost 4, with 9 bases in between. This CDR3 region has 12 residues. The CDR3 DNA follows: TGTGCCAGCAGCACCTCGGGCACTGAAGCTTTCTTT. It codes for CASSTSGTEAFF.

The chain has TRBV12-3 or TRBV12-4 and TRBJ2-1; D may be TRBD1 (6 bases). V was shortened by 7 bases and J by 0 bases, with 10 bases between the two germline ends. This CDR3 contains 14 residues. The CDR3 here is CASTKGVSYNEQFF. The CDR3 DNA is TGTGCCAGCACTAAGGGGGTCTCCTACAATGAGCAGTTCTTC.

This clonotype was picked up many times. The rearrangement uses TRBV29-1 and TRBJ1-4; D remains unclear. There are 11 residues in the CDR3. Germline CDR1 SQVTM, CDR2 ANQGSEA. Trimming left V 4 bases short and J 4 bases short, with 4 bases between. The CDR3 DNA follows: TGCAGCGTTGCGAGTAATGAAAAACTGTTTTTT. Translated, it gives CSVASNEKLFF.

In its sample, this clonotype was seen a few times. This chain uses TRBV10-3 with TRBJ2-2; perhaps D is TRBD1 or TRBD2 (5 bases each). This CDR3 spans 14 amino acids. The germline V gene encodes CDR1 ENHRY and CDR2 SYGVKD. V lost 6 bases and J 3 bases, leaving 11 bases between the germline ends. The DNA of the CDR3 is TGTGCCATCAGGAGGGGCGGTGACACCGGGGAGCTGTTTTTT. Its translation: CAIRRGGDTGELFF.

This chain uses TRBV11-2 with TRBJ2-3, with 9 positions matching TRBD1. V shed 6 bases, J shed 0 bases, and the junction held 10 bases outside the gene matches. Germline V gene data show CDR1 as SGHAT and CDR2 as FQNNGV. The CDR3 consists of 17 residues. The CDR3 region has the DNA TGTGCCAGCAGTTACAGGAAAGGGACAGGGAGCACAGATACGCAGTATTTT. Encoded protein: CASSYRKGTGSTDTQYF.

This CDR3 is CASSPDRVVYEQYF. The CDR3 nucleotides are TGTGCCAGCTCACCTGACAGGGTCGTGTACGAGCAGTACTTC. The chain uses TRBV18 and TRBJ2-7, with 7 bases that match TRBD1. CDR1 is KGHSH and CDR2 is LQKENI in the germline V gene. The CDR3 contains 14 residues. Trimming took 3 bases from V and 4 from J; bases not matched to a gene: 6.

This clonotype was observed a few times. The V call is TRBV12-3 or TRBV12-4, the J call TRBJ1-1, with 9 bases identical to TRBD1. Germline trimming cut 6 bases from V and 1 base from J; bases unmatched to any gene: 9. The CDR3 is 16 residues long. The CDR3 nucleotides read TGTGCCAGCAGGAAGGGACAGGGTATAACGAACACTGAAGCTTTCTTT. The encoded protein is CASRKGQGITNTEAFF.

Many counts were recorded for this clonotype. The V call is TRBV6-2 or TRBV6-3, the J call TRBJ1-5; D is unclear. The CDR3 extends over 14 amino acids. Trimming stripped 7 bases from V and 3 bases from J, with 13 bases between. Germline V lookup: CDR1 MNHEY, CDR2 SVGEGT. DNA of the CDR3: TGTGCCAGCAACATGGCGAACCTCAATCAGCCCCAGCATTTT. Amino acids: CASNMANLNQPQHF.

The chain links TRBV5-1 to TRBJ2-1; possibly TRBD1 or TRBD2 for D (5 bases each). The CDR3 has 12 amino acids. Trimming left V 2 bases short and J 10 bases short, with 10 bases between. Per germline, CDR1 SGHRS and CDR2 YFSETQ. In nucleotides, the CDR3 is TGCGCCAGCAGCTTCTACGGGGACGAGCAGTTCTTC. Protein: CASSFYGDEQFF.